The 14 T cell receptor beta chains given below trace back to one sample, sequenced in a study of blood T cell repertoires in COVID-19. The data were produced by immunoSEQ multiplex PCR, yet TCRdb's version contains in-frame clones alone and is incomplete. The sample has fewer than 200,000 clones, around 89% seen once. Sequences were obtained from peripheral blood. All receptors derive from a man aged 18-30 years who had recovered from COVID-19.

The chain uses TRBV5-1 and TRBJ1-1; maybe TRBD1 (5 bases). The CDR3 runs 13 residues. Between the trimmed V and J ends, which lost 5 bases and 2 bases, there was a span of 10 bases. The germline V gene encodes CDR1 SGHRS and CDR2 YFSETQ. This CDR3 is CASRYQGNTEAFF. Written as DNA, the CDR3 is TGCGCCAGCAGGTACCAGGGAAACACTGAAGCTTTCTTT. The full variable domain, completed using reference TRBV5-1 and TRBJ1-1, is KAGVTQTPRYLIKTRGQQVTLSCSPISGHRSVSWYQQTPGQGLQFLFEYFSETQRNKGNFPGRFSGRQFSNSRSEMNVSTLELGDSALYLCASRYQGNTEAFFGQGTRLTVV.

V gene TRBV6-5 combines with J gene TRBJ2-7; tentative D call: TRBD1 (6 bases). Trimming left V 6 bases short and J 5 bases short, with 20 bases between. The CDR3 covers 15 residues. Germline values: CDR1 MNHEY, CDR2 SVGAGI. CDR3: CASSPSPAGVNEQYF. The CDR3, as DNA: TGTGCCAGCAGCCCAAGTCCGGCAGGGGTCAACGAGCAGTACTTC.

This clone was counted a few times. This rearrangement joins TRBV19 to TRBJ2-2; no clear D gene. The germline V gene encodes CDR1 LNHDA and CDR2 SQIVND (reference sequence). With 5 bases removed from V and 4 bases from J, the gap between germline ends came to 14 bases. The CDR3 contains 15 residues. CDR3 coding DNA: TGTGCCAGTAGTCCACGCCGATCGAGCACCGGGGAGCTGTTTTTT. Translation gives CASSPRRSSTGELFF.

The chain employs TRBV4-2 and TRBJ2-5, with 10 bases fitting TRBD1. J gave up 2 bases and V 4 bases, and 4 bases lay outside the gene matches. CDR1 is LGHNA and CDR2 is YNFKEQ in the germline V gene. The CDR3 is made up of 15 amino acids. The CDR3 reads CASSRRDRGQETQYF. CDR3 coding DNA: TGTGCCAGCAGCCGACGGGACAGGGGACAAGAGACCCAGTACTTC.

The CDR3 loop is CASRQGALAYEQYF. The CDR3 DNA reads as TGTGCCAGCAGACAGGGGGCATTGGCCTACGAGCAGTACTTC. The rearrangement links TRBV7-2 to TRBJ2-7, with 9 nucleotides matching TRBD1. This CDR3 contains 14 residues. The germline V gene encodes CDR1 SGHTA and CDR2 FQGNSA. V shed 6 bases and J 2 bases; nucleotides not matched to a gene: 5.

The chain couples TRBV20-1 to TRBJ2-7, with D possibly being TRBD2 (5 bases). CDR3 length: 8 residues. Germline V CDR1 and CDR2: DFQATT, SNEGSKA (reference sequence). The CDR3 is CTVPIWEV. The CDR3 bases are TGCACCGTACCCATCTGGGAGGTC.

About this clone: Other DNA sequences in this sample translate to the same CDR3. The chain links TRBV27 to TRBJ2-7, with 7 bases lining up with TRBD2. CDR3 length: 13 amino acids. The ends lost 5 bases at V and 1 base at J; junction bases unmatched: 2. From germline, CDR1 is MNHEY and CDR2 SMNVEV (reference sequence). Here the CDR3 reads CASSPGRSYEQYF. Written as DNA, the CDR3 is TGTGCCAGCAGTCCCGGGAGGTCCTACGAGCAGTACTTC.

The chain couples TRBV19 to TRBJ1-4; D gene unclear. Germline V gene data show CDR1 as LNHDA and CDR2 as SQIVND (reference sequence). V lost 5 bases, J lost 9 bases, and 10 bases lay in between. CDR3 length: 12 residues. CDR3 DNA: TGTGCCAGTAGTGCTAGACCTCAAAAACTGTTTTTT. Amino acid sequence: CASSARPQKLFF.

This rearrangement joins TRBV19 to TRBJ1-2; the D gene is possibly TRBD1 (6 bases). This CDR3 contains 14 residues. Germline V gives CDR1 LNHDA, CDR2 SQIVND (reference sequence). V dropped 3 bases and J dropped 6 bases, with 14 bases sitting between them. The CDR3 DNA reads TGTGCCAGTAGTATTGGGACCGCAGGGGATGGCTACACCTTC. It codes for CASSIGTAGDGYTF.

The V gene is TRBV7-8, the J gene TRBJ2-1; perhaps TRBD2 as D (6 bases). V was trimmed by 7 bases and J by 3 bases, leaving 16 bases between them. The CDR3 loop spans 15 amino acids. Germline values: CDR1 SGHVS, CDR2 FQNEAQ. CDR3 in amino acids: CASTFNGRGYNEQFF. The CDR3 nucleotides are TGTGCCAGCACCTTTAATGGGCGGGGCTACAATGAGCAGTTCTTC.

The V call is TRBV4-1, the J call TRBJ2-7, with 9 positions matching TRBD2. CDR3 size: 16 residues. V shed 1 base and J 2 bases; nucleotides not matched to a gene: 6. CDR1 MGHRA and CDR2 YSYEKL come from the germline V gene. Written as DNA, the CDR3 is TGCGCCAGCAGCCAAGTCGGCGGGAGGGGGGCCTACGAGCAGTACTTC. This encodes CASSQVGGRGAYEQYF.

This clone appeared a single time. This sequence joins TRBV4-3 and TRBJ1-5; D possibly corresponds to TRBD1 (5 bases). Per the germline V gene, CDR1 is LGHNA and CDR2 is YSLEER. This CDR3 comprises 16 residues. V was trimmed by 4 bases and J by 12 bases, leaving 25 bases between them. The CDR3 sequence is CASSPSARQGQPRQHF. The CDR3, as DNA: TGCGCCAGCAGCCCTTCCGCCAGGCAGGGCCAACCGCGCCAGCATTTT.

CDR3 region: CASRQGGLGEKLFF. The CDR3 nucleotides are TGTGCCAGCAGGCAAGGGGGCTTGGGTGAAAAACTGTTTTTT. V usage is TRBV6-6 and J usage is TRBJ1-4; 7 nucleotides line up with TRBD1. This CDR3 has 14 amino acids. With 6 bases clipped from V and 7 bases from J, the junction kept 8 bases outside the gene matches. CDR1 MNHNY and CDR2 SVGAGI come from the germline V gene (reference sequence).

The chain combines TRBV6-5 with TRBJ1-6; a possible D gene is TRBD1 (5 bases). Germline assignment: CDR1 MNHEY and CDR2 SVGAGI. With 2 bases removed from V and 10 bases from J, the gap between germline ends came to 15 bases. The CDR3 totals 15 residues. CDR3 sequence (DNA): TGTGCCAGCAGTTACGGGGGGGGGATCTACTCACCCCTCCACTTT. Translated, it gives CASSYGGGIYSPLHF.